Reported below is one T cell receptor (beta chain). Antigen specificity is unknown. The TCR cDNA carried a universal primer site and UMIs from 5'RACE template switching. Each CDR3 protein is one row after TCRdb ran MiXCR on the 5' RACE reads. The data contain 620,000 or so distinct CDR3 sequences, approximately 13% of them seen just once; the ten biggest clones take up approximately 15%. The data are from a study of T cells after yellow fever vaccination. General observations from the study: The study re-detected most primary-vaccination clones after the booster (roughly 96% CD4, approximately 87% CD8). Only a minor proportion of clonotypes was detected across both CD4 and CD8 compartments.

V lost 3 bases and J 7 bases, leaving 18 bases between the germline ends. Germline-derived CDR1 and CDR2 are KGHSH and LQKENI. The CDR3 totals 15 residues. The sequence was obtained from a man between 25 and 39 years old who received the YFV17D yellow fever vaccine. This rearrangement joins TRBV18 to TRBJ1-1; D may be TRBD1 (5 bases). The sample consisted of PBMCs, taken on the day of the yellow fever booster vaccination. The CDR3 reads CASSPTLTGGSEAFF. DNA of the CDR3: TGTGCCAGCTCACCTACTCTTACTGGGGGGAGTGAAGCTTTCTTT.